The 27 T cell receptor beta chains given below trace back to one sample, sequenced in a study of T cell repertoires in cytomegalovirus infection. TCRdb called the reads again in MiXCR, with one record for every CDR3 protein. The repertoire consists of some 440,000 distinct CDR3 sequences, with approximately 32% occurring once and the leading ten covering roughly 15%. Sequenced sample: PBMCs. The source is a human donor in good health (CMV status not recorded). Some clones in this sample may be carry-over from other donors' samples.

The chain couples TRBV4-2 to TRBJ2-5; D is perhaps TRBD1 or TRBD2 (6 bases each). V lost 4 bases and J 5 bases, leaving 23 bases between the germline ends. This CDR3 region has 17 residues. CDR1 is LGHNA and CDR2 is YNFKEQ in the germline V gene. For the CDR3, the DNA is TGTGCCAGCAGCCCGTTAACCCCAGGGGAGGCGGGCGAGACCCAGTACTTC. Translating it yields CASSPLTPGEAGETQYF.

This clonotype was counted ten times or more. The rearrangement links TRBV12-3 or TRBV12-4 to TRBJ2-7, with D perhaps matching TRBD2 (5 bases). V was shortened by 3 bases and J by 3 bases, with 9 bases between the two germline ends. The CDR3 loop spans 13 amino acids. The CDR3 sequence: CASSFSGNYEQYF. The CDR3 region has the DNA TGTGCCAGCAGTTTTTCGGGGAACTACGAGCAGTACTTC.

J is TRBJ2-2 and V is TRBV7-9; a possible D gene is TRBD2 (6 bases). There are 15 residues in the CDR3. The germline V gene encodes CDR1 SEHNR and CDR2 FQNEAQ (reference sequence). V was clipped by 1 base and J by 4 bases, with 10 bases between them. CDR3 in amino acids: CASSLVGTPTGELFF. The CDR3 nucleotides are TGTGCCAGCAGCTTAGTAGGGACTCCCACCGGGGAGCTGTTTTTT.

Many counts were recorded for this clonotype. V usage is TRBV7-2 and J usage is TRBJ2-7; 8 nucleotides agree with TRBD1. CDR3 length: 15 amino acids. After removal of 5 bases from V and 0 bases from J, the junction contained 6 bases not matched to a gene. Per the germline V gene, CDR1 is SGHTA and CDR2 is FQGNSA. DNA of the CDR3: TGTGCCAGCAGCATCCGGGACAGGAGCTCCTACGAGCAGTACTTC. This codes for CASSIRDRSSYEQYF.

This clonotype has only a few counts. J is TRBJ2-3 and V is TRBV2; the D gene is possibly TRBD2 (5 bases). Between the trimmed V and J ends, which lost 6 bases and 3 bases, there was a span of 13 bases. Germline-derived CDR1 and CDR2 are SNHLY and FYNNEI. The CDR3 contains 14 residues. The CDR3 is CASRGGRGTDTQYF. As DNA, the CDR3 is TGTGCCAGCAGGGGCGGCCGCGGGACAGATACGCAGTATTTT. Full variable domain (missing parts from reference TRBV2 and TRBJ2-3): EPEVTQTPSHQVTQMGQEVILRCVPISNHLYFYWYRQILGQKVEFLVSFYNNEISEKSEIFDDQFSVERPDGSNFTLKIRSTKLEDSAMYFCASRGGRGTDTQYFGPGTRLTVL.

V is TRBV25-1 and J is TRBJ2-2; D may be TRBD2 (6 bases). The length of the CDR3 is 17 residues. V was trimmed by 0 bases and J by 3 bases, leaving 14 bases between them. The germline gives CDR1 MGHDK, CDR2 SYGVNS. The CDR3 sequence: CASSEYLGEDDTGELFF. Here the CDR3 DNA reads TGTGCCAGCAGTGAATATCTGGGGGAGGACGACACCGGGGAGCTGTTTTTT.

The genes are TRBV7-9 and TRBJ2-1, with 7 nucleotides matching TRBD1. There are 15 residues in the CDR3. Germline V CDR1 and CDR2: SEHNR, FQNEAQ (reference sequence). Trimming cost V 6 bases and J 0 bases; bases outside gene matches: 5. The CDR3 region has the DNA TGTGCCAGCAGTAGGGACAGAAACTCCTACAATGAGCAGTTCTTC. As protein: CASSRDRNSYNEQFF.

There are a few counts of this clonotype. J is TRBJ2-7 and V is TRBV20-1; TRBD2 matches 11 bases. Germline V gives CDR1 DFQATT, CDR2 SNEGSKA (reference sequence). The V and J ends lost 7 bases and 4 bases, in that order; junction bases with no gene match: 9. The CDR3 spans 14 residues. In DNA, the CDR3 is TGCAGTGTCACACCGGGACTAGCGGATTACGAGCAGTACTTC. This sequence encodes CSVTPGLADYEQYF.

This sequence joins TRBV11-2 and TRBJ2-7; D not certain. Trimming cost V 7 bases and J 5 bases, with 21 bases left between them. Germline-derived CDR1 and CDR2 are SGHAT and FQNNGV. The CDR3 runs 15 residues. CDR3 residues: CASTTPGSSSDEQYF. Here the CDR3 DNA reads TGTGCCAGCACCACGCCAGGATCCTCCAGCGACGAGCAGTACTTC. The full variable domain, in which reference TRBV11-2 and TRBJ2-7 provide the parts outside the CDR3, is EAGVAQSPRYKIIEKRQSVAFWCNPISGHATLYWYQQILGQGPKLLIQFQNNGVVDDSQLPKDRFSAERLKGVDSTLKIQPAKLEDSAVYLCASTTPGSSSDEQYFGPGTRLTVT.

The CDR3 region has the DNA TGTGCCAGCTCACCCCTTAGCACAGATACGCAGTATTTT. Protein sequence: CASSPLSTDTQYF. The chain uses TRBV18 and TRBJ2-3; D unclear. CDR1 is KGHSH, CDR2 LQKENI, per germline. The CDR3 runs to 13 residues. V gave up 3 bases and J gave up 0 bases, with 4 bases separating them.

The V call is TRBV6-2 or TRBV6-3, the J call TRBJ2-1, with TRBD1 matching 9 bases. Trimming removed 6 bases from V and 6 bases from J; junction bases left unmatched: 12. Germline-derived CDR1 and CDR2 are MNHEY and SVGEGT. The CDR3 length is 16 residues. CDR3 nucleotide sequence: TGTGCCAGCAGCCCCGTCTCGGGACAGGGCTTCAATGAGCAGTTCTTC. It translates to CASSPVSGQGFNEQFF.

A word on this clonotype: A much larger clone lies a single base off, so this may be a read error. The chain recombines TRBV12-3 or TRBV12-4 with TRBJ1-2, with unresolved D. The germline V and J ends were trimmed by 8 bases and 3 bases, with 13 bases remaining between them. The length of the CDR3 is 13 residues. CDR3 in DNA: TGTGCCAGCTTGGCAGTTGGTGACTATGGCTACACCTTC. Protein sequence: CASLAVGDYGYTF.

The chain has TRBV6-6 and TRBJ2-5; possible D gene TRBD2, 6 bases. The CDR3 covers 14 residues. Trimming cost V 7 bases and J 5 bases, with 17 bases left between them. In germline, CDR1 is MNHNY, CDR2 SVGAGI (reference sequence). The CDR3, as DNA: TGTGCCAGCAATACCGCGGGGATGGGGGAGACCCAGTACTTC. The encoded protein is CASNTAGMGETQYF.

In regard to this clonotype: The CDR3 does not close with the conserved phenylalanine or tryptophan, likely indicating a read error. The chain couples TRBV27 to TRBJ2-7; the D gene is possibly TRBD1 (5 bases). The CDR3 runs 12 residues. V lost 6 bases, J lost 6 bases, and 12 bases lay in between. CDR1 and CDR2 (germline): MNHEY, SMNVEV (reference sequence). CDR3 amino acids: CASSPQRGEQYC. CDR3 in DNA: TGTGCCAGCAGCCCTCAAAGGGGCGAGCAGTACTGC.

In regard to this clonotype: One junction end disagrees with the germline gene, perhaps due to a read error. The chain couples TRBV12-3 or TRBV12-4 to TRBJ1-2; TRBD1 agrees at 8 bases. The CDR3 has 14 residues. In DNA form, the CDR3 reads TGTGCCCGCAGTTTGAGTGACAGGGGCTATGGCTACACCTTC. Its translation: CARSLSDRGYGYTF.

This clonotype was seen more than once but under ten times. The chain carries TRBV28 and TRBJ1-6; 12 positions agree with TRBD1. This CDR3 is built from 14 residues. Per the germline V gene, CDR1 is MDHEN and CDR2 is SYDVKM. V lost 11 bases to trimming and J lost 9 bases; unmatched junction nucleotides: 8. Written as DNA, the CDR3 is TGTGCCGCCGGGACAGGGGGCGCGGGTTCACCCCTCCACTTT. Translating gives CAAGTGGAGSPLHF.

This clonotype was counted between two and nine times. The chain is built from TRBV7-6 and TRBJ2-3, with D unresolved. Germline V gene data show CDR1 as SGHVS and CDR2 as FNYEAQ. V was shortened by 4 bases and J by 2 bases, with 7 bases between the two germline ends. This CDR3 is built from 13 residues. CDR3 DNA: TGTGCCAGCAGCTCCCTACCCACAGATACGCAGTATTTT. Protein: CASSSLPTDTQYF. The full variable domain, completed using reference TRBV7-6 and TRBJ2-3, is GAGVSQSPRYKVTKRGQDVALRCDPISGHVSLYWYRQALGQGPEFLTYFNYEAQQDKSGLPNDRFSAERPEGSISTLTIQRTEQRDSAMYRCASSSLPTDTQYFGPGTRLTVL.

The gene calls are TRBV20-1 and TRBJ1-1; TRBD1 matches at 7 bases. Germline V lookup: CDR1 DFQATT, CDR2 SNEGSKA (reference sequence). CDR3 size: 15 residues. V lost 1 base and J lost 5; bases outside the gene matches: 10. As DNA, the CDR3 is TGCAGTGCTAGAGTCCGGGACAGAGGGCTAACTGAAGCTTTCTTT. Its translation is CSARVRDRGLTEAFF.

The chain has TRBV28 and TRBJ1-4; D is possibly TRBD1 (5 bases). The CDR3 is 13 residues long. Trimming pared 10 bases from V and 5 bases from J, leaving 14 bases between. Germline CDR1 is MDHEN and CDR2 is SYDVKM. CDR3 nucleotide sequence: TGTGCCATCGGCGGGACGGCGAATGAAAAACTGTTTTTT. Its translation: CAIGGTANEKLFF.

This clonotype appeared a few times. The J gene is TRBJ2-3, the V gene TRBV19; D is uncertain. CDR1 and CDR2 (germline): LNHDA, SQIVND (reference sequence). V lost 4 bases, J lost 0 bases, and 14 bases lay in between. This CDR3 is 16 amino acids long. CDR3 region: CASSTSGPGSTDTQYF. In DNA form, the CDR3 reads TGTGCCAGTAGTACATCCGGGCCTGGGAGCACAGATACGCAGTATTTT.

The genes are TRBV14 and TRBJ1-5; 8 bases are a match to TRBD1. The J segment lost 5 bases and the V segment lost 4 bases, leaving 13 bases of the junction unmatched. Germline V gene lookup returns CDR1 SGHDN and CDR2 FVKESK. The CDR3 totals 17 residues. The CDR3 protein is CASSLIPRTGRYQPQHF. In DNA, the CDR3 is TGTGCCAGCAGCCTCATTCCAAGGACAGGGAGATATCAGCCCCAGCATTTT.

This clonotype has only a few counts. V gene TRBV6-1 combines with J gene TRBJ1-2, with 10 bases matching TRBD1. Trimming removed 3 bases from V and 7 bases from J; junction bases left unmatched: 11. In germline, CDR1 is MNHNS, CDR2 SASEGT. CDR3 length equals 16 residues. CDR3 region: CASSEPARTGGSGYTF. As DNA, the CDR3 is TGTGCCAGCAGTGAGCCCGCCCGGACAGGGGGTAGTGGCTACACCTTC.

The rearrangement joins TRBV6-2 or TRBV6-3 to TRBJ2-7; tentative D call: TRBD1 (6 bases). Germline loops: CDR1 MNHEY, CDR2 SVGEGT. Deletions cut 7 bases from V and 4 bases from J, with 20 bases between. The CDR3 contains 15 residues. For the CDR3, the DNA is TGTGCCAGCATCTTAAGGGACATCCCAGGGTACGAGCAGTACTTC. Its translation: CASILRDIPGYEQYF.

This chain joins TRBV19 and TRBJ1-1; D perhaps matches TRBD1 (5 bases). CDR1 is LNHDA and CDR2 is SQIVND in the germline V gene (reference sequence). V shed 5 bases and J shed 5 bases, with 12 bases lying between them. The CDR3 spans 13 residues. The CDR3 DNA is TGTGCCAGTAGTGTGACGGGGGGGACTGAAGCTTTCTTT. Protein sequence: CASSVTGGTEAFF.

This clonotype was picked up one time. The missing conserved phenylalanine or tryptophan at the end of this CDR3 makes a read error likely. The chain recombines TRBV15 with TRBJ2-7, with D maybe TRBD1 (5 bases). This CDR3 region has 15 residues. V gave up 4 bases and J gave up 5 bases, with 18 bases separating them. Germline V CDR1 and CDR2: LNHNV, YYDKDF (reference sequence). The CDR3: CATSKELVRRDEQYL. CDR3 sequence (DNA): TGTGCCACCAGCAAAGAGTTGGTTCGCAGGGACGAGCAGTACTTA.

The table lists this clonotype with many counts. V gene TRBV7-2 combines with J gene TRBJ1-4, with D unclear. This CDR3 comprises 16 residues. Germline assignment: CDR1 SGHTA and CDR2 FQGNSA. Deletions cut 1 base from V and 8 bases from J, with 17 bases between. DNA of the CDR3: TGTGCCAGCAGCTTAGAATCCCTCGTGAGAGGGGAAAAACTGTTTTTT. Translated, it gives CASSLESLVRGEKLFF.

This clonotype occurred a few times. The chain couples TRBV7-8 to TRBJ1-6, with a weak D call TRBD1 (5 bases). Trimming cost V 4 bases and J 9 bases, with 28 bases left between them. The CDR3 totals 19 residues. The germline gives CDR1 SGHVS, CDR2 FQNEAQ. CDR3 nucleotides: TGTGCCAGCAGCTCGGAACCGGGACCACCGTTTGCCTTGTCTTCACCCCTCCACTTT. Amino acids: CASSSEPGPPFALSSPLHF.